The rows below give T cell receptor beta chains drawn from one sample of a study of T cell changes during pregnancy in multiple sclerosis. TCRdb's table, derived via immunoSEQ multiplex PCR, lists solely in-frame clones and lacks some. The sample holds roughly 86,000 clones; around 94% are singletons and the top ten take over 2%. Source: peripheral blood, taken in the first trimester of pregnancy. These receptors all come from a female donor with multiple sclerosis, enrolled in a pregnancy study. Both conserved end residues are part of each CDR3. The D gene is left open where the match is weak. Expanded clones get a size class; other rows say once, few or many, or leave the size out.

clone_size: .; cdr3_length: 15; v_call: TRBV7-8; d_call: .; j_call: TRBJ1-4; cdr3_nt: TGTGCCAGCAGCTCCCCGGGTAGAACTAATGAAAAACTGTTTTTT; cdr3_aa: CASSSPGRTNEKLFF
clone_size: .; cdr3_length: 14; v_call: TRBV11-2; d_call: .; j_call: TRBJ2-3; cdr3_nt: TGTGCCAGCAGCTTGGGGAGCGGCACAGATACGCAGTATTTT; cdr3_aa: CASSLGSGTDTQYF
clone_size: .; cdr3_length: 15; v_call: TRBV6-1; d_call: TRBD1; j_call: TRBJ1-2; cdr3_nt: TGTGCCAGCAGTTCGAGCAGGGGGCGGTTATATGGCTACACCTTC; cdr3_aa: CASSSSRGRLYGYTF
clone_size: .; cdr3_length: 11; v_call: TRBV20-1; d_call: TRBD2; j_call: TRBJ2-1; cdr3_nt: TGCAGTGCCAAAGAGGCGGGAGGGGCGTTCTTC; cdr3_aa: CSAKEAGGAFF
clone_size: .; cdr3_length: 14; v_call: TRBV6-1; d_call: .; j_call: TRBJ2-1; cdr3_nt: TGTGCCAGCCGTGGCAGGTCGGCCTACAATGAGCAGTTCTTC; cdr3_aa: CASRGRSAYNEQFF
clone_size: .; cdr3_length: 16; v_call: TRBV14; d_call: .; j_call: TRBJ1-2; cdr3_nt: TGTGCCAGCAGCCAAGAGAAGGTGGCAGGGGCAAACGGCTACACCTTC; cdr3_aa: CASSQEKVAGANGYTF
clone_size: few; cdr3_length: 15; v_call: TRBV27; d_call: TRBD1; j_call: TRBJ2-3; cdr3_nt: TGTGCCAGCAGTTCGGGACAGGGTGTCACAGATACGCAGTATTTT; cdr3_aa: CASSSGQGVTDTQYF
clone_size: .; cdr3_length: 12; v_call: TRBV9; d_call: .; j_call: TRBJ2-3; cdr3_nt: TGTGCCAGCAGCCTTATTGCAGATACGCAGTATTTT; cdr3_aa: CASSLIADTQYF
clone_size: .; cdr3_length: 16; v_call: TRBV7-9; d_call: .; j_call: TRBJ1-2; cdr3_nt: TGTGCCAGCAGCTCCAGTGGCAGGGCCGGTAACTATGGCTACACCTTC; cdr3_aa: CASSSSGRAGNYGYTF
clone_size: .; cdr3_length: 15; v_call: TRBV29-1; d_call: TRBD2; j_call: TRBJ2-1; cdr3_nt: TGCAGCGTTGAGTTCGAACTAGCGGCCTACAATGAGCAGTTCTTC; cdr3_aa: CSVEFELAAYNEQFF
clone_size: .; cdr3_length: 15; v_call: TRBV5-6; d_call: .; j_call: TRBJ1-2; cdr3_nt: TGTGCCAGCAGCTTGTGGAGGGAAGCTAACTATGGCTACACCTTC; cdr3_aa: CASSLWREANYGYTF
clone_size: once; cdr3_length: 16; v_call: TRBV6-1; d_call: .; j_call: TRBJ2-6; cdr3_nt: TGTGCCAGCAGTGGACAGTTCCAGGCTGGGGCCAACGTCCTGACTTTC; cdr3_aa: CASSGQFQAGANVLTF
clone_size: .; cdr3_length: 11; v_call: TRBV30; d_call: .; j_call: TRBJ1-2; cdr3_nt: TGTGCCTGGCGGTTTAACTATGGCTACACCTTC; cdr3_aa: CAWRFNYGYTF
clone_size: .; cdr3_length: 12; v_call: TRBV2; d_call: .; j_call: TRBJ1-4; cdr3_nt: TGTGCCAGCAGCGCTTACAGGGAAAAACTGTTTTTT; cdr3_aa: CASSAYREKLFF
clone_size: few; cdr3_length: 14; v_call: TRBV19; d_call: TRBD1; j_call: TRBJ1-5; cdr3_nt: TGTGCCAGTAGCCGGGACAGAGGCAATCAGCCCCAGCATTTT; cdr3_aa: CASSRDRGNQPQHF
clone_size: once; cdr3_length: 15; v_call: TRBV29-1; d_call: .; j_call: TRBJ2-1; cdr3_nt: TGCAGCGCCCCAACGTTCGGCCTAGGCAACAATGAGCAGTTCTTC; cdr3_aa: CSAPTFGLGNNEQFF
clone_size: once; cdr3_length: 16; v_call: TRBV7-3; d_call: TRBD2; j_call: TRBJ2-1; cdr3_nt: TGTGCCAGCAGCTCAGGACTAGCGGGAATCTACAATGAGCAGTTCTTC; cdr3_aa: CASSSGLAGIYNEQFF
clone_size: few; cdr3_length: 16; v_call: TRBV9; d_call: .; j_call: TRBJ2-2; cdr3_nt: TGTGCCAGCAGCGTAGACCCCAGGGGGAGGACCGGGGAGCTGTTTTTT; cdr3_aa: CASSVDPRGRTGELFF
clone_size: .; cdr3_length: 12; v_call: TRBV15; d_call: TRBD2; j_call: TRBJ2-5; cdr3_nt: TGTGCCACCCCGGGACTAGAGGAGACCCAGTACTTC; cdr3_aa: CATPGLEETQYF
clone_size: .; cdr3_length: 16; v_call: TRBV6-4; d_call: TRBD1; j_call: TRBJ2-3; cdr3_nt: TGTGCCAGCAGTGAGTCACAGGGGGCGCAGACAGATACGCAGTATTTT; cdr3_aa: CASSESQGAQTDTQYF
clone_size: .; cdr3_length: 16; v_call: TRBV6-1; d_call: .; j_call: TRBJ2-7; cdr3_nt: TGTGCCAGCAGTGAGGGGCCGGGACTCCTCACCTACGAGCAGTACTTC; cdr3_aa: CASSEGPGLLTYEQYF
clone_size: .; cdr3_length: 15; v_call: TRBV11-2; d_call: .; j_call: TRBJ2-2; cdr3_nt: TGTGCCAGCAGCACCGTGGAGGGAGTTGCCGGGGAGCTGTTTTTT; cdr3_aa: CASSTVEGVAGELFF
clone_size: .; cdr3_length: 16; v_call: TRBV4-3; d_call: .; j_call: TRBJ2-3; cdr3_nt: TGCGCCAGCAGCCAAGGATACTCCCACAGCACAGATACGCAGTATTTT; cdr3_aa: CASSQGYSHSTDTQYF
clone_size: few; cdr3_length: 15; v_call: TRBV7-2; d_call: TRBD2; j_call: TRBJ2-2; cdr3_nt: TGTGCCAGCACCCAACTAGCGGGAGTCACCGGGGAGCTGTTTTTT; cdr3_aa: CASTQLAGVTGELFF
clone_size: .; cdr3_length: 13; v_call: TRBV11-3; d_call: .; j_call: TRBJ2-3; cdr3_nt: TGTGCCAGCAGTACCAGGGTGACAGATACGCAGTATTTT; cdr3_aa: CASSTRVTDTQYF
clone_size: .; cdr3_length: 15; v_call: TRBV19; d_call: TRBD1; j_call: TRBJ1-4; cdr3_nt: TGTGCCAGTAGTATCTGGACAGGGGGCAGCGAAAAACTGTTTTTT; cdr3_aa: CASSIWTGGSEKLFF
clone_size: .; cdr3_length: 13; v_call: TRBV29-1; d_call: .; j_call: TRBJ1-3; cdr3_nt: TGCAGCGTGATGGACAGCTCTGGAAACACCATATATTTT; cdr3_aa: CSVMDSSGNTIYF
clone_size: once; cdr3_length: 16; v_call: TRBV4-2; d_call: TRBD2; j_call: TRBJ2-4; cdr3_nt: TGTGCCAGCAGCCGAGAAGGACTAGCGGGAAAAAACATTCAGTACTTC; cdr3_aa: CASSREGLAGKNIQYF
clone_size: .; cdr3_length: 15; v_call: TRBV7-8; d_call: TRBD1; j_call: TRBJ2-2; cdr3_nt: TGTGCCAGCAGCAGAACAGGGGGTGGCACCGGGGAGCTGTTTTTT; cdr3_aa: CASSRTGGGTGELFF
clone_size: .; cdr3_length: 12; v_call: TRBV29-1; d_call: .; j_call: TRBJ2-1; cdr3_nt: TGCAGCGTTTTGGAGTTCGGGAGCGAGCAGTTCTTC; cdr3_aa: CSVLEFGSEQFF
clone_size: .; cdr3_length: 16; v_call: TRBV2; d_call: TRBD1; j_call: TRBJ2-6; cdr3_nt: TGTGCCGGAGGGGGGACAGGGGTCTCTGGGGCCAACGTCCTGACTTTC; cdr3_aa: CAGGGTGVSGANVLTF
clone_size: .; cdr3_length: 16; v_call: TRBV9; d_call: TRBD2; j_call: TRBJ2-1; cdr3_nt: TGTGCCAGCAGCGTGCGGGAGGGGTGGTCCTACAATGAGCAGTTCTTC; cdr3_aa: CASSVREGWSYNEQFF
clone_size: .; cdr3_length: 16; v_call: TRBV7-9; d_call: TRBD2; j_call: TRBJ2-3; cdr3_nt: TGTGCCAGCAGTCCCGAACTAGCGGGAGTGACAGATACGCAGTATTTT; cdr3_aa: CASSPELAGVTDTQYF
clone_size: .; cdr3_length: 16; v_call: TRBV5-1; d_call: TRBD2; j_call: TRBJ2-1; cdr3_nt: TGCGCCAGCAGCTTGGGGGGCGGGAGCTCCTACAATGAGCAGTTCTTC; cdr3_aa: CASSLGGGSSYNEQFF
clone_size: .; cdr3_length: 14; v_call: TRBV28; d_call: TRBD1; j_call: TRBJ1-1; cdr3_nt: TGTGCCAGCAGTTACCCGACAGGGGACACTGAAGCTTTCTTT; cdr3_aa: CASSYPTGDTEAFF
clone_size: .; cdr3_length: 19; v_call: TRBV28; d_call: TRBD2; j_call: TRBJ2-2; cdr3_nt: TGTGCCAGCAGTTTATGGGATTTTGGGCGGGAGGGCAACACCGGGGAGCTGTTTTTT; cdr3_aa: CASSLWDFGREGNTGELFF
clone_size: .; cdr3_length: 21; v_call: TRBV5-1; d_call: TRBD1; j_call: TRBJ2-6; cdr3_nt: TGCGCCAGCAGCTTGGCCAGGAAGGACAGGGACCACAGCTCTGGGGCCAACGTCCTGACTTTC; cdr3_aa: CASSLARKDRDHSSGANVLTF
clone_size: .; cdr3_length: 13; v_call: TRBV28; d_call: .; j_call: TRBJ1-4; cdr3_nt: TGTGCCAGCAGTCTTACAGGGCGAGAAAAACTGTTTTTT; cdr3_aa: CASSLTGREKLFF
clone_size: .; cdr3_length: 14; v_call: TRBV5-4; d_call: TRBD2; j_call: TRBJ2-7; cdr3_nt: TGTGCCAGCAGCTTGGGGACTAGCGGATACGAGCAGTACTTC; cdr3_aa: CASSLGTSGYEQYF